This record looks at one T cell receptor beta chain sequence and its context. What it binds is not known. Germline CDR1 is SGHRS and CDR2 is YFSETQ. This CDR3 has 14 amino acids. The junction had 8 bases not matched to a gene; V was cut back by 8 bases and J by 7 bases. The data are from a study of naive and memory T cell subsets. Overall study findings and caveats: Especially in CD8 cells, naive repertoires contained a few larger clonotypes, possibly CD45RA-re-expressing memory cells. Gini index rose across naive, CM, EM and EMRA in CD4 and CD8. In naive cells, over 85% of TCR sequences were seen only once.

An equimolar mix of two oligonucleotides served as the beta constant-region primer for TRBC1 and TRBC2. Four rounds of PCR amplified the ligated cDNA using nested alpha and beta constant-region primers plus SP2. A single record per CDR3 protein comes from TCRdb applying MiXCR to the UMI-ligation and nested PCR reads. The sample has roughly 150,000 distinct CDR3 sequences, under 25% seen once. This chain connects TRBV5-1 to TRBJ1-6; TRBD1 agrees at 8 bases. The TCR was taken from a human donor in good health. The sample taken for sequencing was naive CD4+ T cells from blood. CDR3 residues: CASGRGQANSPLHF. DNA for the CDR3: TGCGCCAGTGGCAGGGGACAGGCGAATTCACCCCTCCACTTT.